Listed here are 11 T cell receptor beta chains from one sample, sequenced in a study of blood T cell repertoires in COVID-19. This table comes from immunoSEQ multiplex PCR, and its TCRdb copy is limited to in-frame clones, with some not included. The sample has about 300,000 clones, nearly 90% seen once. Sequenced: peripheral blood. These receptors came from a woman under 40 with COVID-19, enrolled during active disease.

The genes are TRBV28 and TRBJ1-4, with 7 bases lining up with TRBD1. The CDR3 extends over 15 amino acids. Germline assignment: CDR1 MDHEN and CDR2 SYDVKM. Germline trimming cut 6 bases from V and 5 bases from J; bases unmatched to any gene: 9. The CDR3 region is CASRGGPGQNEKLFF. The CDR3 bases are TGTGCCAGCAGGGGGGGTCCGGGACAGAATGAAAAACTGTTTTTT.

The genes are TRBV7-9 and TRBJ2-5; TRBD2 is a possible D gene (5 bases). The germline gives CDR1 SEHNR, CDR2 FQNEAQ (reference sequence). CDR3 length: 14 residues. Trimming took 5 bases from V and 4 from J, leaving 14 bases between them. CDR3 in DNA: TGTGCCAGCAGCGAAAGGGTCGGGGTAGAGACCCAGTACTTC. Its protein product is CASSERVGVETQYF.

This clone was detected only a few times. The V call is TRBV29-1, the J call TRBJ1-2; D remains unclear. The CDR3 has 11 residues. With 7 bases removed from V and 9 bases from J, the gap between germline ends came to 15 bases. CDR1 and CDR2 (germline): SQVTM, ANQGSEA. For the CDR3, the DNA is TGCAGCGCCCTCGGGGAGGGCAGCTACACCTTC. Its translation: CSALGEGSYTF.

The chain carries TRBV28 and TRBJ1-2; TRBD1 is a possible D gene (6 bases). The germline V and J ends were trimmed by 7 bases and 7 bases, with 22 bases remaining between them. Germline CDR1 MDHEN, CDR2 SYDVKM. This CDR3 comprises 15 residues. Written as DNA, the CDR3 is TGTGCCAGCATAAAGTTGGGGCTCCAGGGGAGTGGCTACACCTTC. Its translation is CASIKLGLQGSGYTF.

This clone was detected only a few times. The V gene is TRBV24-1, the J gene TRBJ1-1; maybe TRBD1 (6 bases). Germline V gene data show CDR1 as KGHDR and CDR2 as SFDVKD. Trimming removed 6 bases at V and 4 bases at J, with 11 bases between. The CDR3 is made up of 13 amino acids. Here the CDR3 DNA reads TGTGCCACCAGTAATACAGGGCTCACTGAAGCTTTCTTT. Translation gives CATSNTGLTEAFF.

The V and J genes are TRBV7-2 and TRBJ1-5, with 7 bases that match TRBD1. The J segment lost 4 bases and the V segment lost 7 bases, leaving 13 bases of the junction unmatched. This CDR3 comprises 16 residues. CDR1 and CDR2 from the germline V gene are SGHTA and FQGNSA. As DNA, the CDR3 is TGTGCCAGCACCCTATCGACAGGGTTGGAGAATCAGCCCCAGCATTTT. Residues: CASTLSTGLENQPQHF.

The V call is TRBV5-1, the J call TRBJ2-1; 11 bases are shared with TRBD1. From germline, CDR1 is SGHRS and CDR2 YFSETQ. The CDR3 spans 15 residues. The ends lost 0 bases at V and 6 bases at J; junction bases unmatched: 2. CDR3 sequence (DNA): TGCGCCAGCAGCTTGGCGGGGACAGGGGGCAATGAGCAGTTCTTC. Residues: CASSLAGTGGNEQFF.

The genes are TRBV19 and TRBJ2-3; 15 bases fit TRBD2. Germline lookup yields CDR1 LNHDA and CDR2 SQIVND (reference sequence). The CDR3 extends over 21 amino acids. The V segment lost 6 bases and the J segment 0 bases; nucleotides outside the gene matches: 16. In DNA, the CDR3 is TGTGCCAGTAGCGACGAAACTGGGACTAGCGGGGGGTTAACTAGCACAGATACGCAGTATTTT. Translation: CASSDETGTSGGLTSTDTQYF.

The chain carries TRBV15 and TRBJ1-5, with D possibly TRBD1 on 5 matching bases. Germline CDR1 reads LNHNV; CDR2 reads YYDKDF (reference sequence). Trimming pared 6 bases from V and 3 bases from J, leaving 12 bases between. The CDR3 extends over 14 amino acids. CDR3 DNA sequence: TGTGCCACCAGGGCAGGGTTACTCAATCAGCCCCAGCATTTT. Its protein product is CATRAGLLNQPQHF. The full variable domain, its missing parts supplied by reference TRBV15 and TRBJ1-5, is DAMVIQNPRYQVTQFGKPVTLSCSQTLNHNVMYWYQQKSSQAPKLLFHYYDKDFNNEADTPDNFQSRRPNTSFCFLDIRSPGLGDTAMYLCATRAGLLNQPQHFGDGTRLSIL.

V is TRBV15 and J is TRBJ1-6, with TRBD1 matching 7 bases. The germline V gene encodes CDR1 LNHNV and CDR2 YYDKDF (reference sequence). With V trimmed by 4 bases and J by 15 bases, 18 bases remained unmatched. The CDR3 has 16 amino acids. DNA of the CDR3: TGTGCCACCAGCAAAAGCACCGGGACAGTAATTCAGGACCTCCACTTT. Translating it yields CATSKSTGTVIQDLHF.

J is TRBJ2-7 and V is TRBV11-3; 8 bases fit TRBD1. Germline CDR1 is SGHNT and CDR2 is YENEEA. The CDR3 sequence is 15 residues long. Germline trimming cut 5 bases from V and 3 bases from J; bases unmatched to any gene: 9. In DNA, the CDR3 is TGTGCCAGCAGCGAAACGGGACAGGAAATCTACGAGCAGTACTTC. The encoded protein is CASSETGQEIYEQYF.